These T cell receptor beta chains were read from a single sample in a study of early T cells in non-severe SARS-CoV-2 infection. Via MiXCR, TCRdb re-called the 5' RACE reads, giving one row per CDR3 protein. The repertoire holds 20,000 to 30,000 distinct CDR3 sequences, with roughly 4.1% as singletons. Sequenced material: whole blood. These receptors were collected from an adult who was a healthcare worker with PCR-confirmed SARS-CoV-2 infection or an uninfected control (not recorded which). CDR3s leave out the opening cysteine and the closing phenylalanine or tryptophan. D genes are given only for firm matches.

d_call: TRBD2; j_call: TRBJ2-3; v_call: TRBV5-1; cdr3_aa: ASSVIGLAGEEEY
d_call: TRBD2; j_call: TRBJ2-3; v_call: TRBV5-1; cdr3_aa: ASSWPLAGGSTDTQY
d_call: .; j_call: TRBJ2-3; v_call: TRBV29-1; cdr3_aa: SVSRRGADTQY
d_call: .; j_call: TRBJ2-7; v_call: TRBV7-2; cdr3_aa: ASSLGGTLAYEQY
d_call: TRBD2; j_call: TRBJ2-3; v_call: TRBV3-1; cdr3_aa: ASSLNAGGTQY
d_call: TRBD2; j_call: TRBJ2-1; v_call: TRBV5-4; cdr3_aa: ASSLRLAGSEQF
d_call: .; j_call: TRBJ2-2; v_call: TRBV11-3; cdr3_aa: ASSFPENTGELF
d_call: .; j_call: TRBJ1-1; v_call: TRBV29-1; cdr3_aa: SVDRQGFAEAF
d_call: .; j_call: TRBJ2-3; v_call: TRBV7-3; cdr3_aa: ASSPTGPSGDTQY
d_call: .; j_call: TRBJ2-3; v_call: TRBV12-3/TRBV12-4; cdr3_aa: ASSLWGVGTAAAYTQY
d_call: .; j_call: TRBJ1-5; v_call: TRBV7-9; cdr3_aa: ASSKGGYSNQPQH
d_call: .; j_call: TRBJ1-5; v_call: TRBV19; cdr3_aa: ASSTVLGTQH
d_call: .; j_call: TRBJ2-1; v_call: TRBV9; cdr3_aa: ASSSQTNEQF
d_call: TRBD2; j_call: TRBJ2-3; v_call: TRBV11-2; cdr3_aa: ASSFRLAGAIDTQY
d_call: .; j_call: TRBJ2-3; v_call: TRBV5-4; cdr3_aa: ASSLALRTDTQY
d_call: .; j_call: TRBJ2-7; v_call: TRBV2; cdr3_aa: ASSRRTVSYEQY
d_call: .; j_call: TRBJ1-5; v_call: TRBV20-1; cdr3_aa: SATAGGVQPQH
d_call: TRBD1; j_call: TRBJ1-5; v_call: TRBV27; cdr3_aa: ASSFSGQGYGQPQH
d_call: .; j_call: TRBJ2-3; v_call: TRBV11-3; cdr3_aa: ASSPPSGASQGDTQY
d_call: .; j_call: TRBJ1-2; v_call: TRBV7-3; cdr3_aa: ASSRQPNYGYT
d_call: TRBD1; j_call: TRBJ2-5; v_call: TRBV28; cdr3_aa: ASSPGTDEGTQY
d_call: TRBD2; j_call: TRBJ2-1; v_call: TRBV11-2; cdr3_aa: ASSLARAGGPEQF
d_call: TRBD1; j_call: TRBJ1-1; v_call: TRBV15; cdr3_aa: ATSTTGGHTEAF
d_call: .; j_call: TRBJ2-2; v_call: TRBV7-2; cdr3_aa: ASSPDDRYTGELF
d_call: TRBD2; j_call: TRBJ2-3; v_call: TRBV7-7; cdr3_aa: ASSLSGGTDTQY
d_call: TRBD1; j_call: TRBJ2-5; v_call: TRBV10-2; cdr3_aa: ASTLMDREETQY
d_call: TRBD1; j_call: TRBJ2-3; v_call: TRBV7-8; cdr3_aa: ASSMGQPSTDTQY
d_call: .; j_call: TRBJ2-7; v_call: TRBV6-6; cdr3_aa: ASSSKDEQY
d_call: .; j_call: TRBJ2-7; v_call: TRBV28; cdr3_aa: ASSPARAYSYEQY
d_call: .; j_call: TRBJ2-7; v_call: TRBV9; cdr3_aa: ASSVEPETYEQY
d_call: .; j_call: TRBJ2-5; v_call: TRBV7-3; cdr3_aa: ASSLSAVETQY
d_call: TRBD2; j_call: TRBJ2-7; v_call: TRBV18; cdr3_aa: ASSPTSGTVSLEQY
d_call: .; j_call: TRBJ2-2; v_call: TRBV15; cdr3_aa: ATSGASNTGELF
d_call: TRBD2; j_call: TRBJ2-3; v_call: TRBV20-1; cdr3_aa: SASRGRTDTQY
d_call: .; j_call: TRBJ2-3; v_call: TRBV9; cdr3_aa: ASSPGGLTTDTQY
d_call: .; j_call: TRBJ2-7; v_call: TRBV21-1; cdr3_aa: ASSKRTSGAAWEQY
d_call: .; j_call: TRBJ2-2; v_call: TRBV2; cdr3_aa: ASSEAASRITGELF
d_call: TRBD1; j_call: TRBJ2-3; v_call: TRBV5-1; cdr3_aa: ASSLGGQGFSTQY
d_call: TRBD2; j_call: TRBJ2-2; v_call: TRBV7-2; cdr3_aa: ASSGGLNTGELF
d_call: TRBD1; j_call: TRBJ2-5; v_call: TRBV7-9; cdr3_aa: ASSSRGLQETQY
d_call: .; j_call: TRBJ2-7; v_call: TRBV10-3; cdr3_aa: AISEIFYEQY
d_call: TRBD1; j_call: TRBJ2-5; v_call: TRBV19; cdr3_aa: ASRQTGAETQY
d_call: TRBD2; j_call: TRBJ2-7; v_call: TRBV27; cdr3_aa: ASSAKREGEQY
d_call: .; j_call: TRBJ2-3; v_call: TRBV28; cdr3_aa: ASSFVGEVGDTQY
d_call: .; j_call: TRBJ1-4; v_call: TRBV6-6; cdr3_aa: ATEQSGGSEKLF
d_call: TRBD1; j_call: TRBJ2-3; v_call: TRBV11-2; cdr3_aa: ASSSDRDRVDTQY